The clone carrying this T cell receptor (beta chain) was picked up a small number of times. Its target is not known. The CDR3 extends over 16 amino acids. Germline CDR1 and CDR2: SGHVS and FNYEAQ. Between the trimmed V and J ends, which lost 3 bases and 2 bases, there was a span of 13 bases. Patients all relapsed after autologous stem cell transplantation, and there was variation in brentuximab vedotin exposure. This sample is part of a study of PD-1 blockade in classical Hodgkin lymphoma. Findings and caveats of the study: Anyone who began nivolumab under 1 year after ASCT was excluded. TCR diversity in CD4+, not CD8+, cells rose significantly by C4D1. Healthy donors reportedly exceeded newly diagnosed patients in baseline TCR diversity.

Profiled with immunoSEQ multiplex PCR; TCRdb holds only in-frame clones, not every one. Among about 24,000 clones, around 81% were seen once, and the ten largest hold around 20%. The chain links TRBV7-6 to TRBJ2-2; the D gene is possibly TRBD2 (5 bases). This clonotype was obtained from a human donor with classical Hodgkin lymphoma. The sequenced sample was peripheral blood mononuclear cells (PBMCs), obtained before the second cycle of nivolumab. CDR3 region: CASSFEGRENTGELFF. The CDR3 DNA follows: TGTGCCAGCAGCTTCGAGGGCCGAGAAAACACCGGGGAGCTGTTTTTT.